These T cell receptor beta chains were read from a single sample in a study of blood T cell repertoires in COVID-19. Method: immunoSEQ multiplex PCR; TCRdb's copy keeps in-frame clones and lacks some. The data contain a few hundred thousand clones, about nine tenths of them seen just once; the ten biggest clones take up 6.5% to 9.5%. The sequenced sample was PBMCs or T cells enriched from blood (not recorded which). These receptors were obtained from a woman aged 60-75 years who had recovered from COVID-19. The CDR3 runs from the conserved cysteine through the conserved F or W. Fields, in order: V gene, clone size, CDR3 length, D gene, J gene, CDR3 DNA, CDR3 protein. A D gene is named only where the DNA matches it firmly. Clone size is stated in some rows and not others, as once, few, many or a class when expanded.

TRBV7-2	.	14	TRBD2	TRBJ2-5	TGTGCCAGCAGCATGGGACTAGCCCAGGGGACCCAGTACTTC	CASSMGLAQGTQYF
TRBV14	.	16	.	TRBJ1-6	TGTGCCAGCAGCCAAGTCGGCGACAGCGAAAATTCACCCCTCCACTTT	CASSQVGDSENSPLHF
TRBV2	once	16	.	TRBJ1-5	TGTGCCAGCAGTGATGGGGGAGGGGAAGGCAATCAGCCCCAGCATTTT	CASSDGGGEGNQPQHF
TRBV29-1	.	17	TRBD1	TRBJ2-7	TGCAGCGTTGTGGGAAACCTTATTCAGGGGGCAGTCTACGAGCAGTACTTC	CSVVGNLIQGAVYEQYF
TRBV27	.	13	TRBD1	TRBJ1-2	TGTGCCAGCAGACGACAGGGTTTGAATGGCTACACCTTC	CASRRQGLNGYTF
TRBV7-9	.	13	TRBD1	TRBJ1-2	TGTGCCAGCAGCTCACAGGGGTTCTATGGCTACACCTTC	CASSSQGFYGYTF
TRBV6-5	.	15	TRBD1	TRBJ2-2	TGTGCCACCACCCGTCGGGACAGGGTAGCCGGGGAGCTGTTTTTT	CATTRRDRVAGELFF
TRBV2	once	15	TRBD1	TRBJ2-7	TGTGCCAGCAGCCTGAAAGTAGACAGGGAGTACGAGCAGTACTTC	CASSLKVDREYEQYF
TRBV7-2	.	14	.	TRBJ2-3	TGTGCCAGCAGCTCCACTGCCCGGACAGATACGCAGTATTTT	CASSSTARTDTQYF
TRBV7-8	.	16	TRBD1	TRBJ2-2	TGTGCCAGCAGGCTAACTACCGGGACAGCCACCGGGGAGCTGTTTTTT	CASRLTTGTATGELFF
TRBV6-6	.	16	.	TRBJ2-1	TGTGCCAGCAGGTCCCAACTGGGGGGATCCTACAATGAGCAGTTCTTC	CASRSQLGGSYNEQFF
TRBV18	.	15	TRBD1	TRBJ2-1	TGTGCCAGCTCACCACCGAGGGGGCGGGACAATGAGCAGTTCTTC	CASSPPRGRDNEQFF
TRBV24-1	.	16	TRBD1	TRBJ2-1	TGTGCCACCAGTGACGGGACAGGGTTGACCTACAATGAGCAGTTCTTC	CATSDGTGLTYNEQFF
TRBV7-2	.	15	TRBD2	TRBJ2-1	TGTGCCAGCAGCCAGCGGGGGGGGTACTACAATGAGCAGTTCTTC	CASSQRGGYYNEQFF
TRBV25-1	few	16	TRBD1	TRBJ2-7	TGTGCCAGCAGTGCCCGCCCGACAGGGGGCATATACGAGCAGTACTTC	CASSARPTGGIYEQYF
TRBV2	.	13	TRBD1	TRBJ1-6	TGTGCCAGCAGTGGACAGGGCGGGTCACCCCTCCACTTT	CASSGQGGSPLHF
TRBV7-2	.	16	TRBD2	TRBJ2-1	TGTGCCAGCAGCTTAGGAAGGATCGACCAGCGGGGGGAGCAGTTCTTC	CASSLGRIDQRGEQFF
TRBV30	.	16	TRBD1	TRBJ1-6	TGTGCCTGGAGTCGCTCCGGGGGGACAGGGGATTCACCCCTCCACTTT	CAWSRSGGTGDSPLHF
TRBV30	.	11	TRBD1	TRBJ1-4	TGTGCCGGGACAGGGAATGAAAAACTGTTTTTT	CAGTGNEKLFF
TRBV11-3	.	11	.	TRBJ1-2	TGTGCCAGCAGCTTAGGGACTTCGTGGACCTTC	CASSLGTSWTF
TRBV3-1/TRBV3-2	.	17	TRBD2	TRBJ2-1	TGTGCCAGCAGCCGTCAGAGCGGGGGCCTCTCCTACAATGAGCAGTTCTTC	CASSRQSGGLSYNEQFF
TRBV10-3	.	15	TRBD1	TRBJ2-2	TGTGCCATCAGGGCTACAGGGGGCAGAACCGGGGAGCTGTTTTTT	CAIRATGGRTGELFF
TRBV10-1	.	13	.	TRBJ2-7	TGCGCCAGCCGGGACTTCCTGGGGGGCGAGCAGTACTTC	CASRDFLGGEQYF
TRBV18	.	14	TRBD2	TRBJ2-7	TGTGCCAGCTCGTCGACCGGGACTATTGGTGAGCAGTACTTC	CASSSTGTIGEQYF
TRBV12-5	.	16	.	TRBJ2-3	TGTGCTAGTGGTTTGTACAGGACCGACTCCACAGATACGCAGTATTTT	CASGLYRTDSTDTQYF
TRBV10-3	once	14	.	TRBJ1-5	TGTGCCATCAGTGAGGGGGGGGCGAGTCAGCCCCAGCATTTT	CAISEGGASQPQHF
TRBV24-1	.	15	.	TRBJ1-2	TGTGCCACCAGTGATTTCCGGGGGGCGGACTATGGCTACACCTTC	CATSDFRGADYGYTF
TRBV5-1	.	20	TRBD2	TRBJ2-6	TGCGCCAGCAGCCCGCCGGGACTAGCGGGGGAGGGCTCTGGGGCCAACGTCCTGACTTTC	CASSPPGLAGEGSGANVLTF
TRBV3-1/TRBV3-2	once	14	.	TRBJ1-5	TGTGCCAGCAGCGGCCAGGGGTGGGATCAGCCCCAGCATTTT	CASSGQGWDQPQHF
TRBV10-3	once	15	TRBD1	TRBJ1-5	TGTGCCATCAGTGAGTCTGGACAGGGAGATCAGCCCCAGCATTTT	CAISESGQGDQPQHF
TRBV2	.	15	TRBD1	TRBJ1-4	TGTGCCAGCAGTGCGGGACAGACCAATAATGAAAAACTGTTTTTT	CASSAGQTNNEKLFF
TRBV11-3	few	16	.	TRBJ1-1	TGTGCCAGCAGCTTATGGGAGGGATCCGTGAACACTGAAGCTTTCTTT	CASSLWEGSVNTEAFF
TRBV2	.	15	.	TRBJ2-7	TGTGCCAGCAGTCATAGTAGGGAGACCTCCTACGAGCAGTACTTC	CASSHSRETSYEQYF
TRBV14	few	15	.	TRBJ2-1	TGTGCCAGCAGCCAAGAAACAGGGCCCTACAATGAGCAGTTCTTC	CASSQETGPYNEQFF
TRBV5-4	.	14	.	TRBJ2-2	TGTGCCAGCAGCTTGGTCGACGCGGGCGGGGAGCTGTTTTTT	CASSLVDAGGELFF
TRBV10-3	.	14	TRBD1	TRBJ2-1	TGTGCCATCAGCGGACAGGGGGCGGTTGGGCAGCAGTTCTTC	CAISGQGAVGQQFF
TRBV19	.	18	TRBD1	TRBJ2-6	TGTGCCAGTAGAGGGGGTCGACAGGGGTACAGTGGGGCCAACGTCCTGACTTTC	CASRGGRQGYSGANVLTF
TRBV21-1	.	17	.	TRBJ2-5	TGTGCCAGCAGCAAAAAGCGGGGGGGCCTCCCTCAAGAGACCCAGTACTTC	CASSKKRGGLPQETQYF
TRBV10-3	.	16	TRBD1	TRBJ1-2	TGTGCCATCAGTGGCGACCAGACAGGGCGAGACTATGGCTACACCTTC	CAISGDQTGRDYGYTF
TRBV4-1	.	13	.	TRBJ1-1	TGCGCCAGCAGCCAAACACCCAACACTGAAGCTTTCTTT	CASSQTPNTEAFF
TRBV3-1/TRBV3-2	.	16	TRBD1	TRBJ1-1	TGTGCCAGCAGCCGAGGGACAGGGGGTAACAGGAATGAAGCTTTCTTT	CASSRGTGGNRNEAFF
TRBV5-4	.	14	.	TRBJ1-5	TGTGCCAGCAGCTACCAGGGGAGAAATCAGCCCCAGCATTTT	CASSYQGRNQPQHF
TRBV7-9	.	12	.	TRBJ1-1	TGTGCCAGCAGCCCCAGGGGCACTGAAGCTTTCTTT	CASSPRGTEAFF
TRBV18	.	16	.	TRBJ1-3	TGTGCCAGCTCACCAGATTCAGTTATCTCTGGAAACACCATATATTTT	CASSPDSVISGNTIYF
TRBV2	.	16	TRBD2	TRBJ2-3	TGTGCCAGCGCTGGGGGACTAGCGGGGTCCGGGGATACGCAGTATTTT	CASAGGLAGSGDTQYF
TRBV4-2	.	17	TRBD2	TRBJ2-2	TGTGCCAGCAGCCGGACTAGCAAAGGAGGCCGACCCGGGGAGCTGTTTTTT	CASSRTSKGGRPGELFF
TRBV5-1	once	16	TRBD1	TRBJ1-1	TGCGCCAGCAGCTTCGGACAGGGAAGAGGGTCCACTGAAGCTTTCTTT	CASSFGQGRGSTEAFF
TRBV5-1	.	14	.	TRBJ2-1	TGCGCCAGCAGCTTGGAGGCGGCTTACAATGAGCAGTTCTTC	CASSLEAAYNEQFF
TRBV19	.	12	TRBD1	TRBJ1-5	TGTGCCAGTAGTCCCCTGACAGGGGTGCAGCATTTT	CASSPLTGVQHF
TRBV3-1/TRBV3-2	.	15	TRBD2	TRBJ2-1	TGTGCCAGCAGCTTGGGGACTAGCTCCTACAATGAGCAGTTCTTC	CASSLGTSSYNEQFF
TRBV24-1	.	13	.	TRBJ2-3	TGTGCCACCCTACAGGGGGGGACAGATACGCAGTATTTT	CATLQGGTDTQYF
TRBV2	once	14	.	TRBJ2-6	TGTGCCAGCGCACAGGTCTCTGGGGCCAACGTCCTGACTTTC	CASAQVSGANVLTF
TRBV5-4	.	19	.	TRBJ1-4	TGTGCCAGCAGCTTGGTCCGACCGGATGACAGGAGCTATAATGAAAAACTGTTTTTT	CASSLVRPDDRSYNEKLFF
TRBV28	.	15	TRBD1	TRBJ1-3	TGTGCCAGCAGTTTTTTAGACAGGGCTGGAAACACCATATATTTT	CASSFLDRAGNTIYF
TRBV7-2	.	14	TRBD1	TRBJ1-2	TGTGCCAGCGGCTCGACAGGGGGCGCGAGTGGCTACACCTTC	CASGSTGGASGYTF
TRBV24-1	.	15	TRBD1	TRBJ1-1	TGTGCCACCAGTGATCCGGGACAGGGGGTAACTGAAGCTTTCTTT	CATSDPGQGVTEAFF
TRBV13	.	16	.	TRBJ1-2	TGTGCCAGCAGTCTAAGTCGAGACTCCCCTCCGGATGGCTACACCTTC	CASSLSRDSPPDGYTF
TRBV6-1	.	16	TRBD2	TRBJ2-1	TGTGCCAGCAGTGCCTGGACTAGCGGGGGGGCCACTGAGCAGTTCTTC	CASSAWTSGGATEQFF
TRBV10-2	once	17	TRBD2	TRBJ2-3	TGCGCCAGCAGTGAGTGGCTAGCGGGGGCGGGCACAGATACGCAGTATTTT	CASSEWLAGAGTDTQYF
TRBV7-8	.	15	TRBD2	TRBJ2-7	TGTGCCAGCAGGTTTACGGTGGGGGGGACCTACGAGCAGTACTTC	CASRFTVGGTYEQYF